This TCR beta chain was obtained from a study of cytomegalovirus exposure and HLA in healthy donors. Study-wide findings and caveats: Judged likely to be a sequencing artifact was a cluster of highly shared sequence variants. The study flagged about 150 TCR beta chains as cytomegalovirus-associated. Using a false discovery rate of 0.05, a later analysis showed that around 16,000 TCR beta sequences were associated with HLA alleles.

CDR3 size: 14 residues. Trimming removed 8 bases from V and 7 bases from J; junction bases left unmatched: 8. CDR1 and CDR2 from the germline V gene are MNHEY and SMNVEV (reference sequence). With respect to this clone: Its antigen is undetermined.

The PCR had 60 Vbeta and 13 Jbeta primers. Profiling relied on immunoSEQ multiplex PCR, and the TCRdb table lists in-frame clones only, not all of them. The sample consists of roughly 200,000 clones, more than 75% of them appearing once. The sequencing sample was made of PBMCs. The TCR originated in a woman in her 40s in good health and CMV-seronegative. V is TRBV27 and J is TRBJ2-1; TRBD2 aligns across 10 bases. The CDR3: CASRSLAGDNEQFF. The DNA for the CDR3 is TGTGCCAGCCGCAGTCTAGCGGGAGATAATGAGCAGTTCTTC.